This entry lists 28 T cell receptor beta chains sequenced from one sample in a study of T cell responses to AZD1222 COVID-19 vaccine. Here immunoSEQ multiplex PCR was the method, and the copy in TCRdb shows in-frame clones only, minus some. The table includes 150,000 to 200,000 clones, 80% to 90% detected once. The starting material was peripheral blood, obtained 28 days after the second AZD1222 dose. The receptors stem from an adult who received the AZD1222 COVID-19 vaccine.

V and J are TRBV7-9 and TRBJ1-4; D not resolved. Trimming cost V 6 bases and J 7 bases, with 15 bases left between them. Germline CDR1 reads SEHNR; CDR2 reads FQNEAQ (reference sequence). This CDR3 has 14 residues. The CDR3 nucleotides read TGTGCCAGCAGTCCTACGACCGAGGGTGAAAAACTGTTTTTT. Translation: CASSPTTEGEKLFF. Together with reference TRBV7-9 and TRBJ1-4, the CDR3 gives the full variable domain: DTGVSQNPRHKITKRGQNVTFRCDPISEHNRLYWYRQTLGQGPEFLTYFQNEAQLEKSRLLSDRFSAERPKGSFSTLEIQRTEQGDSAMYLCASSPTTEGEKLFFGSGTQLSVL.

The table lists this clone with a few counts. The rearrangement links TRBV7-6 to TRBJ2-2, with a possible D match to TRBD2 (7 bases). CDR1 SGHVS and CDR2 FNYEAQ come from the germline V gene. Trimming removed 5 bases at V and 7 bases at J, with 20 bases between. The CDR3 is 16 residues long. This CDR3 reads CASSQWVAGANGELFF. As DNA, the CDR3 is TGTGCCAGCAGCCAATGGGTTGCGGGGGCGAACGGGGAGCTGTTTTTT.

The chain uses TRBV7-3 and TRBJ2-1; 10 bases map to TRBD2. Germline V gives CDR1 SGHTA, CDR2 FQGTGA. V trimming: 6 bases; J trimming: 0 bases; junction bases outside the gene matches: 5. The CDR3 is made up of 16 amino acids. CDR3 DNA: TGTGCCAGCAGTTTGCAGCGGGGGGGCTCCTACAATGAGCAGTTCTTC. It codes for CASSLQRGGSYNEQFF. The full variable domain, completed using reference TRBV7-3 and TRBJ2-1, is GAGVSQTPSNKVTEKGKYVELRCDPISGHTALYWYRQSLGQGPEFLIYFQGTGAADDSGLPNDRFFAVRPEGSVSTLKIQRTERGDSAVYLCASSLQRGGSYNEQFFGPGTRLTVL.

The CDR3 DNA reads as TGCGCCAGCAGTGAGGGAAGCCCACCTGAAGCTTTCTTT. Its protein product is CASSEGSPPEAFF. The V and J genes are TRBV10-2 and TRBJ1-1; D not certain. V gave up 2 bases and J gave up 6 bases, with 10 bases separating them. The CDR3 has 13 amino acids. Looked up from germline, CDR1 is WSHSY and CDR2 is SAAADI.

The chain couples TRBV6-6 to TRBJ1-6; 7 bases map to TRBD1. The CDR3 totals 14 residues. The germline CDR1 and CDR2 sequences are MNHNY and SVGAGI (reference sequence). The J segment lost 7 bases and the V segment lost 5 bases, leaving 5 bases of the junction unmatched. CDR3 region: CASSPTGENSPLHF. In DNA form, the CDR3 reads TGTGCCAGCAGTCCCACAGGGGAGAATTCACCCCTCCACTTT.

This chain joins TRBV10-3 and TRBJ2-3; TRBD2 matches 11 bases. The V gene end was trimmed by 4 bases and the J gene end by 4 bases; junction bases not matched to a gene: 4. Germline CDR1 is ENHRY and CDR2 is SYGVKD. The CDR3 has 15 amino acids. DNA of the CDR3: TGTGCCATCAGTGGCGGGACTAGCGGCGCAGATACGCAGTATTTT. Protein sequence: CAISGGTSGADTQYF.

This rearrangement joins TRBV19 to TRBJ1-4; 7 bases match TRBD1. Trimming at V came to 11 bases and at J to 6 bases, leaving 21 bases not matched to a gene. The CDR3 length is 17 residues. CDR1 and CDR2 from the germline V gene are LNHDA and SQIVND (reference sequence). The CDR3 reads CACARRTGPSVYEKLFF. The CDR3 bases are TGTGCCTGCGCACGTAGGACAGGACCCTCGGTTTATGAAAAACTGTTTTTT.

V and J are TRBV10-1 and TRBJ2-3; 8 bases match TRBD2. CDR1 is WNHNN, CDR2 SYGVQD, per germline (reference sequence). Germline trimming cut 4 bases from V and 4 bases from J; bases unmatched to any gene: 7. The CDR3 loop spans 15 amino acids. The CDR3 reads CASSGGRGVADTQYF. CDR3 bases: TGCGCCAGCAGTGGAGGGCGGGGGGTAGCAGATACGCAGTATTTT.

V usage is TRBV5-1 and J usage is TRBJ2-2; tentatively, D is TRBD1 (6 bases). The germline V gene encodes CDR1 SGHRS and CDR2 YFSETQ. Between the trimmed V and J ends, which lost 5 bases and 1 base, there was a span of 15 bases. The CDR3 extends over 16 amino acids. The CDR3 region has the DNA TGCGCCAGCAGTGAGGGGGTTTTCGGGAACACCGGGGAGCTGTTTTTT. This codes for CASSEGVFGNTGELFF. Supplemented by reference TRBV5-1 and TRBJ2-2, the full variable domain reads KAGVTQTPRYLIKTRGQQVTLSCSPISGHRSVSWYQQTPGQGLQFLFEYFSETQRNKGNFPGRFSGRQFSNSRSEMNVSTLELGDSALYLCASSEGVFGNTGELFFGEGSRLTVL.

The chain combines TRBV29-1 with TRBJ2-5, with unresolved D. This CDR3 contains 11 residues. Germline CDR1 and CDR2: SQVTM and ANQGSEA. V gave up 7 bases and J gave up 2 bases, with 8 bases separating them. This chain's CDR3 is CSAGPQETQYF. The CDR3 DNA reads TGCAGCGCGGGTCCTCAAGAGACCCAGTACTTC.

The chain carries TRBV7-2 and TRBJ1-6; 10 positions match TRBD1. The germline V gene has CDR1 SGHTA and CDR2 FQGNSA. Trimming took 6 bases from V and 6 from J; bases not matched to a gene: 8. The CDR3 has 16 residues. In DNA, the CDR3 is TGTGCCAGCAGTTTTCCGGGACAGGGGCCTAATTCACCCCTCCACTTT. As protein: CASSFPGQGPNSPLHF. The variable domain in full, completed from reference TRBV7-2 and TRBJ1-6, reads GAGVSQSPSNKVTEKGKDVELRCDPISGHTALYWYRQSLGQGLEFLIYFQGNSAPDKSGLPSDRFSAERTGGSVSTLTIQRTQQEDSAVYLCASSFPGQGPNSPLHFGNGTRLTVT.

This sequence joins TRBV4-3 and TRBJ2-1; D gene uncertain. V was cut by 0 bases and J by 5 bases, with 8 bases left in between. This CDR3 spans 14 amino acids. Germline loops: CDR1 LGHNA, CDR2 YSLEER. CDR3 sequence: CASSQDWPNNEQFF. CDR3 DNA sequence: TGCGCCAGCAGCCAAGATTGGCCCAACAATGAGCAGTTCTTC.

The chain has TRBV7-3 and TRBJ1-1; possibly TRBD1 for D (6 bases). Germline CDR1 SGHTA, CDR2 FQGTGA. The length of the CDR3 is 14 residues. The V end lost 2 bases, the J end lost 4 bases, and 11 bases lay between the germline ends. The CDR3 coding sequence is TGTGCCAGCAGCTTACAGGGGTGGGGCACTGAAGCTTTCTTT. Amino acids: CASSLQGWGTEAFF.

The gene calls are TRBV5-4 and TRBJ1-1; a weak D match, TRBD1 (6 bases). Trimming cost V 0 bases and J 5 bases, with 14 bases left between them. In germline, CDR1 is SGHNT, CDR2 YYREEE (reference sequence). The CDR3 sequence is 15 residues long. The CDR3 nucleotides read TGTGCCAGCAGCTTGGGCCGGGACATCGGAACTGAAGCTTTCTTT. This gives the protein CASSLGRDIGTEAFF. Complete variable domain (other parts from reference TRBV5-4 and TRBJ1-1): ETGVTQSPTHLIKTRGQQVTLRCSSQSGHNTVSWYQQALGQGPQFIFQYYREEENGRGNFPPRFSGLQFPNYSSELNVNALELDDSALYLCASSLGRDIGTEAFFGQGTRLTVV.

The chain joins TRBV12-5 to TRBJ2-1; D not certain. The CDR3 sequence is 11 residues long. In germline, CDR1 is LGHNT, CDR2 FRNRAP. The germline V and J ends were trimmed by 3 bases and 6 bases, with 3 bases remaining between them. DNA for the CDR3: TGTGCTAGTGGTTTATTCAATGAGCAGTTCTTC. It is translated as CASGLFNEQFF.

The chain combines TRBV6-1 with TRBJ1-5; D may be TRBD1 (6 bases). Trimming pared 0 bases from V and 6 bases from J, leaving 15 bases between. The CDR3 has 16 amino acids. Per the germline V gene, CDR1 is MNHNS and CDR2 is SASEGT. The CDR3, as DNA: TGTGCCAGCAGTGAAGCGCTTGCGGGGGGCGGTCAGCCCCAGCATTTT. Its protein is CASSEALAGGGQPQHF.

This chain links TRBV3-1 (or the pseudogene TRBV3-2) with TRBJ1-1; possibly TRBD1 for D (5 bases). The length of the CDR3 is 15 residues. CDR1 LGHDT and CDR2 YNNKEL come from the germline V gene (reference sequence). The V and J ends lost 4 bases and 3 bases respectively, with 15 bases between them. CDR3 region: CASSLGVFMDTEAFF. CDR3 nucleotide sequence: TGTGCCAGCAGCCTGGGGGTATTTATGGACACTGAAGCTTTCTTT.

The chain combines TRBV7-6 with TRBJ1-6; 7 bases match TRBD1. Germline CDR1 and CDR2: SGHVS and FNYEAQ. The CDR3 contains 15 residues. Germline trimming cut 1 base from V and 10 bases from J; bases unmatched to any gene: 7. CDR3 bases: TGTGCCAGCAGCTTAGGTACAGGGGTGGGATCACCCCTCCACTTT. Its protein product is CASSLGTGVGSPLHF.

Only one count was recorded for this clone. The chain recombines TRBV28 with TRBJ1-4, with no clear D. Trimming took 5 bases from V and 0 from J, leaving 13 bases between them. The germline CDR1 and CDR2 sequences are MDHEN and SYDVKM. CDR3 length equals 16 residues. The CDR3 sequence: CASSPLGSTTNEKLFF. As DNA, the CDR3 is TGTGCCAGCAGTCCCTTGGGCTCTACAACTAATGAAAAACTGTTTTTT.

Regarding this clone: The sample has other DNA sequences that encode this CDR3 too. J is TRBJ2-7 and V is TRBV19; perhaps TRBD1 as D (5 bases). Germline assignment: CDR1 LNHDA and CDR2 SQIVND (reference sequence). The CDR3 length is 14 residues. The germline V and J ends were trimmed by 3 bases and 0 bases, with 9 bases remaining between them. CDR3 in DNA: TGTGCCAGTAGTATCCAGGACAACTCCTACGAGCAGTACTTC. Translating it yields CASSIQDNSYEQYF.

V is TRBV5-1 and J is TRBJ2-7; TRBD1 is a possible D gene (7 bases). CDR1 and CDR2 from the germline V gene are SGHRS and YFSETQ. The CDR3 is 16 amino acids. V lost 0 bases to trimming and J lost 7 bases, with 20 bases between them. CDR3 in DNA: TGCGCCAGCAGCTTGGCCGGGGGACAGACTAGTGGGGAGCAGTACTTC. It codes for CASSLAGGQTSGEQYF. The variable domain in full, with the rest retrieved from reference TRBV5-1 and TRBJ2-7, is KAGVTQTPRYLIKTRGQQVTLSCSPISGHRSVSWYQQTPGQGLQFLFEYFSETQRNKGNFPGRFSGRQFSNSRSEMNVSTLELGDSALYLCASSLAGGQTSGEQYFGPGTRLTVT.

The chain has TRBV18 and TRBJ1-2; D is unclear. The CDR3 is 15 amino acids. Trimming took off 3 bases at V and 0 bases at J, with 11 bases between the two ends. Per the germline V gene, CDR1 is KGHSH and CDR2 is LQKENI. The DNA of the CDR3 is TGTGCCAGCTCACCGGCTATTGGGACTAACTATGGCTACACCTTC. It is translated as CASSPAIGTNYGYTF. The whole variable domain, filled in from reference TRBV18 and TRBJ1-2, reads NAGVMQNPRHLVRRRGQEARLRCSPMKGHSHVYWYRQLPEEGLKFMVYLQKENIIDESGMPKERFSAEFPKEGPSILRIQQVVRGDSAAYFCASSPAIGTNYGYTFGSGTRLTVV.

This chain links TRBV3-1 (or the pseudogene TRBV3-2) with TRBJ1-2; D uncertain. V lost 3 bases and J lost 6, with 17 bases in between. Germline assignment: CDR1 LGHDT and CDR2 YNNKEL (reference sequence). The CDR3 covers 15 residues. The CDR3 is CASSQTPRGINGYTF. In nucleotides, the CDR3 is TGTGCCAGCAGCCAGACCCCCCGAGGGATCAATGGCTACACCTTC.

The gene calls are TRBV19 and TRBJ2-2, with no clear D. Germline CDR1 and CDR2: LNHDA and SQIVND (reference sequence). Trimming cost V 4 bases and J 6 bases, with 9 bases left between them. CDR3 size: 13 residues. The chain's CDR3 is CASSTASAGELFF. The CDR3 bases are TGTGCCAGTAGTACAGCCTCAGCCGGGGAGCTGTTTTTT.

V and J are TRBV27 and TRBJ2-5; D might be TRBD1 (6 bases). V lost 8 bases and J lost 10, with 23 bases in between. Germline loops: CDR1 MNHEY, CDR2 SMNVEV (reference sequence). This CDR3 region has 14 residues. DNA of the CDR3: TGTGCCAGCCGGAACACAGGGCGAATGGACGACCAGTACTTC. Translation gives CASRNTGRMDDQYF.

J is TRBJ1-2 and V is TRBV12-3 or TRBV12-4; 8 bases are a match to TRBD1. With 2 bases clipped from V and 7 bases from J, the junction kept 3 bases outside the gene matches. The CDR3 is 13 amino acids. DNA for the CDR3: TGTGCCAGCAGTTTACCAGGGGGCAGTGGCTACACCTTC. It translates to CASSLPGGSGYTF.

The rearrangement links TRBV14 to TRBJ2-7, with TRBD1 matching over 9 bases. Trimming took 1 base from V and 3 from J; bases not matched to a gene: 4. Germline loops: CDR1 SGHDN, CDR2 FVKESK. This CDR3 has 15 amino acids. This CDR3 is CASSQAGTGFYEQYF. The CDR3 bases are TGTGCCAGCAGCCAAGCCGGGACAGGGTTCTACGAGCAGTACTTC.

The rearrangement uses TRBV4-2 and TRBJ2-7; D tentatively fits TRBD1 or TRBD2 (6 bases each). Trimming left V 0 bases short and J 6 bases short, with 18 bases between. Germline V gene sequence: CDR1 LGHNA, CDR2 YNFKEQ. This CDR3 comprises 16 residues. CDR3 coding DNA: TGTGCCAGCAGCCAAGAAAGACAGTTTGGGGGGCTCGAGCAGTACTTC. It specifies CASSQERQFGGLEQYF.